Listed below are T cell receptor beta chains from one sample, sequenced in a study of PD-1 blockade in mismatch repair-deficient tumors. Assay: immunoSEQ multiplex PCR; the TCRdb copy retains only in-frame clones and omits some. The table has tens of thousands of clones, 81% seen once; the top ten hold approximately 2.7%. Sequences were derived from peripheral blood, sampled 12 weeks after starting pembrolizumab. The receptors shown here come from an adult with mismatch repair-deficient cancer. The conserved cysteine and the conserved F or W are not part of the CDR3 here. D genes are given only for firm matches.

D gene,V gene,J gene,CDR3 protein
-,TRBV7-2,TRBJ1-5,ASSLGPDQPQH
TRBD1,TRBV28,TRBJ1-4,ASSGTGLHEKLF
-,TRBV11-3,TRBJ1-1,ASSSGGTNTEAF
-,TRBV27,TRBJ1-1,ASSLSMGYTEAF
-,TRBV6-5,TRBJ2-2,ASRVEGRNTGELF
-,TRBV6-6,TRBJ1-5,ASRLSGQNQPQH
-,TRBV11-1,TRBJ2-1,ASSSTTRDYNEQF
-,TRBV2,TRBJ1-2,ASSDRGGINYGYT
-,TRBV27,TRBJ2-2,ASSFGAGELF
TRBD2,TRBV7-8,TRBJ2-1,ASSPGLAGNEQF
TRBD1,TRBV9,TRBJ2-2,ASSSRTGGTGELF
-,TRBV18,TRBJ1-1,ASSAGPLRITEAF